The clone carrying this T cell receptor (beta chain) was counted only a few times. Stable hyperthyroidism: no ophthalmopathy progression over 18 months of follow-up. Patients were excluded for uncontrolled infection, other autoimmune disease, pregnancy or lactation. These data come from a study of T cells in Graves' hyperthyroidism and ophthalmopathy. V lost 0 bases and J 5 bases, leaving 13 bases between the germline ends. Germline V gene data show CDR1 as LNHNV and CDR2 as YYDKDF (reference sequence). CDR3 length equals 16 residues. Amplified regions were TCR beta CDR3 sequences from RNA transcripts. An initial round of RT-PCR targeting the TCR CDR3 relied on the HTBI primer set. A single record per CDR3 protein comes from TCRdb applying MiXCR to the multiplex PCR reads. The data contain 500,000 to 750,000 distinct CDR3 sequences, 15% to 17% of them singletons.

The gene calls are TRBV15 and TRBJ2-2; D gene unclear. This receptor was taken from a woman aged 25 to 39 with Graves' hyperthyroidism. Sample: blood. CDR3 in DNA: TGTGCCACCAGCAGAGACGTAGGAATCAGGACCGGGGAGCTGTTTTTT. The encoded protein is CATSRDVGIRTGELFF.